A selection of T cell receptor beta chains follows, all from one sample in a study of blood T cell repertoires in COVID-19. This table comes from immunoSEQ multiplex PCR, and its TCRdb copy is limited to in-frame clones, with some not included. The table lists fewer than 250,000 clones, under 90% of them singletons. Specimen: peripheral blood. The receptor set was obtained from a man younger than 45 with active or convalescent COVID-19. Each CDR3 is given with its conserved first and last residue. D genes are given only for firm matches. Size tells how often a clone was seen (once, few, many) or the class of an expanded clone, and some rows leave it out.

V gene: TRBV9
CDR3 length: 12
D gene: .
J gene: TRBJ2-3
clone size: once
CDR3 DNA: TGTGCCAGCAGCGTAGAGCTGGATACGCAGTATTTT
CDR3 protein: CASSVELDTQYF

V gene: TRBV3-1/TRBV3-2
CDR3 length: 14
D gene: .
J gene: TRBJ1-6
clone size: .
CDR3 DNA: TGTGCCAGCACCTCAGGTGTCTATAATTCACCCCTCCACTTT
CDR3 protein: CASTSGVYNSPLHF

V gene: TRBV4-1
CDR3 length: 15
D gene: .
J gene: TRBJ1-4
clone size: .
CDR3 DNA: TGCGCCAGCAGCCCGAGGGGGATGGGAAATGAAAAACTGTTTTTT
CDR3 protein: CASSPRGMGNEKLFF

V gene: TRBV15
CDR3 length: 15
D gene: TRBD1
J gene: TRBJ2-3
clone size: few
CDR3 DNA: TGTGCCACCAGCAGAGAGGGGACAGGGACAGATACGCAGTATTTT
CDR3 protein: CATSREGTGTDTQYF

V gene: TRBV5-1
CDR3 length: 17
D gene: TRBD2
J gene: TRBJ2-1
clone size: .
CDR3 DNA: TGCGCCAGCAGCTCCTTTAGCGGGACGCGAGTTAATAATGAGCAGTTCTTC
CDR3 protein: CASSSFSGTRVNNEQFF

V gene: TRBV24-1
CDR3 length: 14
D gene: TRBD1
J gene: TRBJ2-5
clone size: .
CDR3 DNA: TGTGCCACCAGTGATTCACAGGGGCCCGAGACCCAGTACTTC
CDR3 protein: CATSDSQGPETQYF

V gene: TRBV3-1/TRBV3-2
CDR3 length: 14
D gene: .
J gene: TRBJ1-5
clone size: .
CDR3 DNA: TGTGCCAGCAGCCAAGGGGGGGGGCATCAGCCCCAGCATTTT
CDR3 protein: CASSQGGGHQPQHF

V gene: TRBV7-3
CDR3 length: 15
D gene: TRBD1
J gene: TRBJ2-1
clone size: .
CDR3 DNA: TGTGCCAGCAGCTTGCCGGGACAGGGACCCAATGAGCAGTTCTTC
CDR3 protein: CASSLPGQGPNEQFF

V gene: TRBV7-9
CDR3 length: 15
D gene: TRBD1
J gene: TRBJ1-4
clone size: .
CDR3 DNA: TGTGCCAGCAGTTGGCGGGGGACAGGGGAGGAAAAACTGTTTTTT
CDR3 protein: CASSWRGTGEEKLFF

V gene: TRBV4-2
CDR3 length: 19
D gene: TRBD2
J gene: TRBJ2-1
clone size: .
CDR3 DNA: TGTGCCAGCAGCCAAGAAGGGATAGCGGGAGCAAGCTCCTACAATGAGCAGTTCTTC
CDR3 protein: CASSQEGIAGASSYNEQFF

V gene: TRBV24-1
CDR3 length: 13
D gene: .
J gene: TRBJ1-5
clone size: few
CDR3 DNA: TGTGCCACCAGTGACCGAATAGATCAGCCCCAGCATTTT
CDR3 protein: CATSDRIDQPQHF

V gene: TRBV7-2
CDR3 length: 16
D gene: .
J gene: TRBJ2-7
clone size: .
CDR3 DNA: TGTGCCAGCAGCCCCGCGGACAGCCTGGGCTCCTACGAGCAGTACTTC
CDR3 protein: CASSPADSLGSYEQYF

V gene: TRBV6-5
CDR3 length: 15
D gene: .
J gene: TRBJ1-1
clone size: .
CDR3 DNA: TGTGCCAGCAGTTACTCGAGGGAGGGGGACACTGAAGCTTTCTTT
CDR3 protein: CASSYSREGDTEAFF

V gene: TRBV6-5
CDR3 length: 13
D gene: TRBD1
J gene: TRBJ2-5
clone size: .
CDR3 DNA: TGTGCCAGCAACCACAGGGGGTTGGAGACCCAGTACTTC
CDR3 protein: CASNHRGLETQYF

V gene: TRBV11-1
CDR3 length: 13
D gene: .
J gene: TRBJ1-3
clone size: .
CDR3 DNA: TGTGCCAGCAGCCAAGACAGGGGAAACACCATATATTTT
CDR3 protein: CASSQDRGNTIYF

V gene: TRBV6-5
CDR3 length: 15
D gene: TRBD1
J gene: TRBJ1-1
clone size: .
CDR3 DNA: TGTGCCAGCAGCAAAGACAGGGGTCGGAACACTGAAGCTTTCTTT
CDR3 protein: CASSKDRGRNTEAFF

V gene: TRBV4-2
CDR3 length: 15
D gene: TRBD1
J gene: TRBJ1-2
clone size: .
CDR3 DNA: TGTGCCAGCAGCCAAGAATCAGAGACAGGGCTTTTCTACACCTTC
CDR3 protein: CASSQESETGLFYTF

V gene: TRBV29-1
CDR3 length: 14
D gene: TRBD2
J gene: TRBJ2-7
clone size: .
CDR3 DNA: TGCAGCGTTGAATCTAGCGGAGCTTCCTACGAGCAGTACTTC
CDR3 protein: CSVESSGASYEQYF

V gene: TRBV5-4
CDR3 length: 16
D gene: TRBD1
J gene: TRBJ2-7
clone size: .
CDR3 DNA: TGTGCCAGCAGCTTTGGGGGGGGACAGGGGAGCTACGAGCAGTACTTC
CDR3 protein: CASSFGGGQGSYEQYF

V gene: TRBV6-5
CDR3 length: 14
D gene: .
J gene: TRBJ2-1
clone size: .
CDR3 DNA: TGTGCCAGCAGTTCCCCCGGGGGGCCGGGTGAGCAGTTCTTC
CDR3 protein: CASSSPGGPGEQFF

V gene: TRBV27
CDR3 length: 16
D gene: TRBD2
J gene: TRBJ2-1
clone size: .
CDR3 DNA: TGTGCCAGCAGTCCCTGGCAGGGCGGGGGGGTTGATGAGCAGTTCTTC
CDR3 protein: CASSPWQGGGVDEQFF

V gene: TRBV5-4
CDR3 length: 13
D gene: .
J gene: TRBJ2-5
clone size: .
CDR3 DNA: TGTGCCAGCCGCGCCGGGGAATTGGAGACCCAGTACTTC
CDR3 protein: CASRAGELETQYF

V gene: TRBV11-3
CDR3 length: 13
D gene: .
J gene: TRBJ2-7
clone size: .
CDR3 DNA: TGTGCCAGCAGCCCCAGAGGAACCTACGAGCAGTACTTC
CDR3 protein: CASSPRGTYEQYF